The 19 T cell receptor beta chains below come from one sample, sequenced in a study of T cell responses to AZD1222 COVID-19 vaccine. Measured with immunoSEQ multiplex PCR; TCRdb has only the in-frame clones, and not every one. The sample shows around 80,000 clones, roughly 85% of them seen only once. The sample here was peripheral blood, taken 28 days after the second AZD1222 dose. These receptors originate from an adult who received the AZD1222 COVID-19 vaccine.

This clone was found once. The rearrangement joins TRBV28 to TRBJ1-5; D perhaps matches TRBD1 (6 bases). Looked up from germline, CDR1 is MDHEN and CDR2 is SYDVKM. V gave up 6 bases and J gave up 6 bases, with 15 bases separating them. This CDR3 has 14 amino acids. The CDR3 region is CASRRTGISQPQHF. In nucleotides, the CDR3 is TGTGCCAGCAGACGAACAGGGATTAGTCAGCCCCAGCATTTT.

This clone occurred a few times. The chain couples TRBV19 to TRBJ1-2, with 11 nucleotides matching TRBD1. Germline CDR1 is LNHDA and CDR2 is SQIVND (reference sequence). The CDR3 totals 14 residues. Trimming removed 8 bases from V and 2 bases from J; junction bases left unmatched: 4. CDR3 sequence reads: CASLDRGQNYGYTF. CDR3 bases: TGTGCCAGTCTGGACAGGGGGCAAAACTATGGCTACACCTTC.

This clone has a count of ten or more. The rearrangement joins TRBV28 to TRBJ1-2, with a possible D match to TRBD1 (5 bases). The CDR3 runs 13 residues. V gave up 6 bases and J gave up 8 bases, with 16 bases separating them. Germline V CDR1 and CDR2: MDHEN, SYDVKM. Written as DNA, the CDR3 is TGTGCCAGCAGCCGGGACGGGGATATAGGCTACACCTTC. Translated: CASSRDGDIGYTF.

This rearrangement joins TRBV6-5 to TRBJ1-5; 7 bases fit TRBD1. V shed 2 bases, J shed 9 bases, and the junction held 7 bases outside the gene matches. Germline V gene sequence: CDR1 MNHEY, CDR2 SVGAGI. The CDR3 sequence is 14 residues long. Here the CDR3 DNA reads TGTGCCAGCAGTTACGTTCACAGGGGCTGGCCCCAGCATTTT. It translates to CASSYVHRGWPQHF.

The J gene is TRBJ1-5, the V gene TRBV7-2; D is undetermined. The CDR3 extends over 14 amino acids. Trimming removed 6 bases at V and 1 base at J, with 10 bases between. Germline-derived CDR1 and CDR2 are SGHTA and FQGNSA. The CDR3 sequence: CASRPTESNQPQHF. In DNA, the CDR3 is TGTGCCAGCAGACCAACAGAGAGCAATCAGCCCCAGCATTTT.

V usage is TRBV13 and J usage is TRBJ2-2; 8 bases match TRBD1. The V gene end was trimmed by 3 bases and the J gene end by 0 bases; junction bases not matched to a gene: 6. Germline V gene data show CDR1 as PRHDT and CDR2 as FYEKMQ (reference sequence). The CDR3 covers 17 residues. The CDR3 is CASSFFRTGSNTGELFF. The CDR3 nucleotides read TGTGCCAGCAGCTTTTTCCGGACAGGGTCGAACACCGGGGAGCTGTTTTTT.

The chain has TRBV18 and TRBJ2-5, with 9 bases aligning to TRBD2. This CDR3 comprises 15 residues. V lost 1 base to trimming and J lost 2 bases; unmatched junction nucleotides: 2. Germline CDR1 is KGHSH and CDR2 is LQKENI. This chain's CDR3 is CASSPRGLAQETQYF. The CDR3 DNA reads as TGTGCCAGCTCACCACGAGGACTAGCGCAAGAGACCCAGTACTTC.

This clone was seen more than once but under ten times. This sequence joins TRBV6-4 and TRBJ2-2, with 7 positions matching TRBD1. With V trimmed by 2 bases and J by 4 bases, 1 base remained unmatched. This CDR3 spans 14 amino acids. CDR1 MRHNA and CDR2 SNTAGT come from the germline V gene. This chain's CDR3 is CASSDEGATGELFF. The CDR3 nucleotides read TGTGCCAGCAGTGACGAGGGGGCCACCGGGGAGCTGTTTTTT.

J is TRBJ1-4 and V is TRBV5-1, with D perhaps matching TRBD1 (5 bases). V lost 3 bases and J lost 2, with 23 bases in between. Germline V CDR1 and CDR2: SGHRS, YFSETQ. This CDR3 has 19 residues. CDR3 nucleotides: TGCGCCAGCAGCTGGGTACCGGGACGGGGATTCGGTACTAATGAAAAACTGTTTTTT. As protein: CASSWVPGRGFGTNEKLFF. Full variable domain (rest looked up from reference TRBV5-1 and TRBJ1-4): KAGVTQTPRYLIKTRGQQVTLSCSPISGHRSVSWYQQTPGQGLQFLFEYFSETQRNKGNFPGRFSGRQFSNSRSEMNVSTLELGDSALYLCASSWVPGRGFGTNEKLFFGSGTQLSVL.

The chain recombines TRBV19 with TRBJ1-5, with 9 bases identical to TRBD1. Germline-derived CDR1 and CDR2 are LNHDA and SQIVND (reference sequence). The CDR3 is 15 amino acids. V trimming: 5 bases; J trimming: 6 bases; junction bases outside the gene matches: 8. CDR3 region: CASSPRDRALQPQHF. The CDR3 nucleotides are TGTGCCAGTAGTCCCCGGGACAGGGCACTTCAGCCCCAGCATTTT.

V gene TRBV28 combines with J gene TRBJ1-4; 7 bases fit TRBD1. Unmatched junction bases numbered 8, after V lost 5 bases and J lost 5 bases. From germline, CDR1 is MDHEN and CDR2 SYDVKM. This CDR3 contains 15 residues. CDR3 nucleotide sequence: TGTGCCAGCAGTGGGAGCGGGACAGCGAATGAAAAACTGTTTTTT. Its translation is CASSGSGTANEKLFF. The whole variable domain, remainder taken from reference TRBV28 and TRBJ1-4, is DVKVTQSSRYLVKRTGEKVFLECVQDMDHENMFWYRQDPGLGLRLIYFSYDVKMKEKGDIPEGYSVSREKKERFSLILESASTNQTSMYLCASSGSGTANEKLFFGSGTQLSVL.

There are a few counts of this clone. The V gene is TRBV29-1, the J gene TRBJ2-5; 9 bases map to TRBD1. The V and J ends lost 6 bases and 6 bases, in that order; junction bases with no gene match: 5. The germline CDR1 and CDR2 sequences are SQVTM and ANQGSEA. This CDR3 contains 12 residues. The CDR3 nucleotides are TGCAGCGTCGACAGGGGGAAAAAGACCCAGTACTTC. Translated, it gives CSVDRGKKTQYF. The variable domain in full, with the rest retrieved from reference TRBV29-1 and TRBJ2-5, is SAVISQKPSRDICQRGTSLTIQCQVDSQVTMMFWYRQQPGQSLTLIATANQGSEATYESGFVIDKFPISRPNLTFSTLTVSNMSPEDSSIYLCSVDRGKKTQYFGPGTRLLVL.

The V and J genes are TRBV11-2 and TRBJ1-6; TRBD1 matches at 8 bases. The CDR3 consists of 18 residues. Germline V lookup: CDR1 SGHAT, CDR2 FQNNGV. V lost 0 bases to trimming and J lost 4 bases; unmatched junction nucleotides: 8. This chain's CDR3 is CASSLDYNRGTYNSPLHF. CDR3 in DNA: TGTGCCAGCAGCTTAGATTATAACAGGGGGACGTATAATTCACCCCTCCACTTT.

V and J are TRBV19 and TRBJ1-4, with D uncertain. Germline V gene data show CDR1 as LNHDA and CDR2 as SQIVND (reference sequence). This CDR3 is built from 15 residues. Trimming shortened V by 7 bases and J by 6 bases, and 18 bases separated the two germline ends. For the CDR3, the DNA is TGTGCCAGTAAAGGCCTTCCTGAGCCCTATGAAAAACTGTTTTTT. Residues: CASKGLPEPYEKLFF. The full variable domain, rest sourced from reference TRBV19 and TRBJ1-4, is DGGITQSPKYLFRKEGQNVTLSCEQNLNHDAMYWYRQDPGQGLRLIYYSQIVNDFQKGDIAEGYSVSREKKESFPLTVTSAQKNPTAFYLCASKGLPEPYEKLFFGSGTQLSVL.

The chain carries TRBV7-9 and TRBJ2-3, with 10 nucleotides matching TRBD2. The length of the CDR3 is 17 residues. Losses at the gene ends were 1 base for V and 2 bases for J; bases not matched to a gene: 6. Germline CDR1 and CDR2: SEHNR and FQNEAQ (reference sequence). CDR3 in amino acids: CASSLGSGGANTDTQYF. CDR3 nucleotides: TGTGCCAGCAGCTTAGGAAGCGGGGGGGCTAACACAGATACGCAGTATTTT.

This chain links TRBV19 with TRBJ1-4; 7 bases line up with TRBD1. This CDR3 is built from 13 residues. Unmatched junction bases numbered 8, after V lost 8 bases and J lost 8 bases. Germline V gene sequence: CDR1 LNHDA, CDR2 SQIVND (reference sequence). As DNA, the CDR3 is TGTGCCAGTTCAACAGGGGATCAGGAAAAACTGTTTTTT. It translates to CASSTGDQEKLFF.

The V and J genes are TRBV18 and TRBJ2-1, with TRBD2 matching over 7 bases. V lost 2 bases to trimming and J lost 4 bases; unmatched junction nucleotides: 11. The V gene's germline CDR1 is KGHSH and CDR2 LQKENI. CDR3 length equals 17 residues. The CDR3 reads CASSPRLARGKYNEQFF. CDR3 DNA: TGTGCCAGCTCACCAAGACTAGCCCGGGGGAAATACAATGAGCAGTTCTTC.

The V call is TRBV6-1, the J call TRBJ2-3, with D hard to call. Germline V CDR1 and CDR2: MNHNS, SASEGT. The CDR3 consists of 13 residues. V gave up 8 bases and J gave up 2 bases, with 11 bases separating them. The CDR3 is CASGLEYTDTQYF. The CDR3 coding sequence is TGTGCCAGCGGTCTCGAATACACAGATACGCAGTATTTT.

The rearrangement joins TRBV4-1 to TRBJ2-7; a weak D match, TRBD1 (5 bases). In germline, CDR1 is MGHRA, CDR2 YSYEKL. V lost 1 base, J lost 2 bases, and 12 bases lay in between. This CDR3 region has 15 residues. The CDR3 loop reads CASSQARQLTYEQYF. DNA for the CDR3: TGCGCCAGCAGCCAAGCGAGACAGTTAACCTACGAGCAGTACTTC.